The 14 T cell receptor beta chains below were found in one sample sequenced in a study of T cells after yellow fever vaccination. TCRdb used MiXCR to reprocess the 5' RACE reads, holding one entry per CDR3 protein. The table has under 550,000 distinct CDR3 sequences, 21% seen once. The sample was PBMCs, taken more than 20 days after the first yellow fever vaccination. These receptor sequences come from a man younger than 30 who received the YFV17D yellow fever vaccine.

As concerns this clonotype: It may be a read error: a sequence one base away is much more abundant. In this CDR3 the conserved last residue, phenylalanine or tryptophan, is missing, so a read error is likely. The chain has TRBV18 and TRBJ2-5; D gene ambiguous. Trimming cost V 6 bases and J 5 bases, with 7 bases left between them. Germline loops: CDR1 KGHSH, CDR2 LQKENI. The CDR3 is 11 residues long. CDR3 sequence reads: CASSARETQYS. CDR3 DNA sequence: TGTGCCAGCTCGGCGAGGGAGACCCAGTACTCC.

V is TRBV28 and J is TRBJ1-6, with a tentative D call TRBD1 (6 bases). The CDR3 spans 15 residues. Germline V lookup: CDR1 MDHEN, CDR2 SYDVKM. V was shortened by 5 bases and J by 6 bases, with 14 bases between the two germline ends. CDR3 DNA: TGTGCCAGCAGTCCCCCCGACAGGCCTAATTCACCCCTCCACTTT. This sequence encodes CASSPPDRPNSPLHF.

This clonotype was counted only a few times. The rearrangement uses TRBV7-9 and TRBJ2-1; D perhaps matches TRBD1 (5 bases). The V gene lost 4 bases and the J gene lost 15 bases, with 16 bases spanning the gap. The germline gives CDR1 SEHNR, CDR2 FQNEAQ (reference sequence). This CDR3 contains 12 residues. CDR3 DNA sequence: TGTGCCAGCAGCTACCCCCAACTTAGGGGGTTCTTC. It specifies CASSYPQLRGFF.

This clonotype was picked up many times. The gene calls are TRBV7-4 and TRBJ1-4, with 7 positions matching TRBD1. The length of the CDR3 is 14 residues. From germline, CDR1 is SGHVT and CDR2 SQSDAQ. V shed 5 bases and J 4 bases; nucleotides not matched to a gene: 4. The CDR3 sequence: CASSHRGLNEKLFF. CDR3 in DNA: TGTGCCAGCAGCCACAGGGGCCTTAATGAAAAACTGTTTTTT. The full variable domain, rest sourced from reference TRBV7-4 and TRBJ1-4, is GAGVSQSPRYKVAKRGRDVALRCDSISGHVTLYWYRQTLGQGSEVLTYSQSDAQRDKSGRPSGRFSAERPERSVSTLKIQRTEQGDSAVYLCASSHRGLNEKLFFGSGTQLSVL.

This clonotype has a single count. This chain links TRBV29-1 with TRBJ2-7; D perhaps matches TRBD2 (5 bases). Trimming shortened V by 3 bases and J by 0 bases, and 12 bases separated the two germline ends. Germline-derived CDR1 and CDR2 are SQVTM and ANQGSEA. This CDR3 is built from 14 residues. The CDR3: CSVDGLADSYEQYF. The CDR3 DNA is TGCAGCGTTGACGGGCTAGCTGACTCCTACGAGCAGTACTTC.

In this sample, this clonotype turned up a few times. The gene calls are TRBV9 and TRBJ2-2; D is unclear. V was pared by 0 bases and J by 5 bases, with 8 bases between. The CDR3 is 14 amino acids. The V gene's germline CDR1 is SGDLS and CDR2 YYNGEE. The CDR3 here is CASSVEAATGELFF. CDR3 DNA sequence: TGTGCCAGCAGCGTAGAGGCAGCGACCGGGGAGCTGTTTTTT.

This clonotype was seen more than once but under ten times. This sequence joins TRBV9 and TRBJ1-1, with D possibly being TRBD1 (6 bases). In germline, CDR1 is SGDLS, CDR2 YYNGEE. This CDR3 is 15 amino acids long. V was shortened by 1 base and J by 2 bases, with 12 bases between the two germline ends. This chain's CDR3 is CASSVRDNVNTEAFF. The CDR3 nucleotides are TGTGCCAGCAGCGTACGGGACAATGTAAACACTGAAGCTTTCTTT.

This chain joins TRBV30 and TRBJ1-1; TRBD1 matches 8 bases. This CDR3 region has 14 residues. The germline CDR1 and CDR2 sequences are GTSNPN and SVGIG (reference sequence). J lost 0 bases, V lost 4 bases, and 4 bases had no gene match. The CDR3 nucleotides are TGTGCCTGGACCGGACAGGGCCTGAACACTGAAGCTTTCTTT. This codes for CAWTGQGLNTEAFF.

This rearrangement joins TRBV3-1 to TRBJ2-5; D could derive from TRBD1 or TRBD2 (6 bases each). Per the germline V gene, CDR1 is LGHDT and CDR2 is YNNKEL (reference sequence). The V and J ends lost 4 bases and 7 bases respectively, with 16 bases between them. The CDR3 loop spans 14 amino acids. The CDR3 DNA follows: TGTGCCAGCAGCCGCCAACCCAGGGGAGGGACCCAGTACTTC. Residues: CASSRQPRGGTQYF.

This clonotype has more than one count but fewer than ten. A junction boundary mismatches the germline segment, possibly from a read error. V is TRBV7-7 and J is TRBJ2-2; TRBD1 matches 7 bases. This CDR3 has 15 residues. The germline gives CDR1 SSHAT, CDR2 FNYEAQ (reference sequence). The CDR3 here is CASSLGQFPTGELFF. The CDR3 DNA is TGTGCTAGCAGCTTGGGACAGTTCCCGACCGGGGAGCTGTTTTTT.

The V and J genes are TRBV20-1 and TRBJ2-2; D is perhaps TRBD2 (7 bases). This CDR3 is 14 amino acids long. CDR1 is DFQATT and CDR2 is SNEGSKA in the germline V gene (reference sequence). Trimming cost V 6 bases and J 6 bases, with 17 bases left between them. CDR3 in amino acids: CSAPSGGASGELFF. CDR3 nucleotide sequence: TGCAGTGCCCCTTCTGGGGGGGCATCCGGGGAGCTGTTTTTT.

This chain links TRBV20-1 with TRBJ1-4; D is unresolved. The CDR3 covers 13 residues. Germline values: CDR1 DFQATT, CDR2 SNEGSKA (reference sequence). V was cut by 5 bases and J by 4 bases, with 11 bases left in between. The CDR3 loop reads CSAPQHINEKLFF. The CDR3 coding sequence is TGCAGTGCTCCCCAGCATATTAATGAAAAACTGTTTTTT.

This clonotype showed up just a few times. The gene calls are TRBV5-1 and TRBJ2-5; D not resolved. Germline CDR1 and CDR2: SGHRS and YFSETQ. Trimming stripped 1 base from V and 2 bases from J, with 9 bases between. The CDR3 has 14 residues. CDR3 DNA: TGCGCCAGCAGCTTGCAAGAGCCTCAAGAGACCCAGTACTTC. Its protein is CASSLQEPQETQYF.

This clonotype was counted many times. The chain combines TRBV5-1 with TRBJ2-1, with D possibly called TRBD1 or TRBD2 (6 bases each). Germline V lookup: CDR1 SGHRS, CDR2 YFSETQ. The ends were cut back, 4 bases at V and 3 bases at J, with 11 bases in the middle. This CDR3 has 14 amino acids. The CDR3 region has the DNA TGCGCCAGCAGCAAGGGGGGCCTCTACAATGAGCAGTTCTTC. Its translation is CASSKGGLYNEQFF. The entire variable domain, with the rest obtained from reference TRBV5-1 and TRBJ2-1, is as follows: KAGVTQTPRYLIKTRGQQVTLSCSPISGHRSVSWYQQTPGQGLQFLFEYFSETQRNKGNFPGRFSGRQFSNSRSEMNVSTLELGDSALYLCASSKGGLYNEQFFGPGTRLTVL.